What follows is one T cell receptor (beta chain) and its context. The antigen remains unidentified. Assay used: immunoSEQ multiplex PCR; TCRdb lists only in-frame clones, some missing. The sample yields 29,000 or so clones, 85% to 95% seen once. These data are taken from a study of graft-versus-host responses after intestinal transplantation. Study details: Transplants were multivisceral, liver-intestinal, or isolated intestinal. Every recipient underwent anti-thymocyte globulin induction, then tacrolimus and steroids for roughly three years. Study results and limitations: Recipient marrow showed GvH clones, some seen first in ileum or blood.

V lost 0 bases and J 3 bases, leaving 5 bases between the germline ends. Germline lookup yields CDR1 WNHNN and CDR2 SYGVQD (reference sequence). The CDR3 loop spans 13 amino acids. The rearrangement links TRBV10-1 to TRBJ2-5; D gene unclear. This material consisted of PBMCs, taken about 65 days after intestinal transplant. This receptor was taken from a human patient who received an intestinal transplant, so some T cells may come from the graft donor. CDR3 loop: CASSESIEETQYF. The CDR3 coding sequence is TGCGCCAGCAGTGAGTCGATTGAAGAGACCCAGTACTTC.